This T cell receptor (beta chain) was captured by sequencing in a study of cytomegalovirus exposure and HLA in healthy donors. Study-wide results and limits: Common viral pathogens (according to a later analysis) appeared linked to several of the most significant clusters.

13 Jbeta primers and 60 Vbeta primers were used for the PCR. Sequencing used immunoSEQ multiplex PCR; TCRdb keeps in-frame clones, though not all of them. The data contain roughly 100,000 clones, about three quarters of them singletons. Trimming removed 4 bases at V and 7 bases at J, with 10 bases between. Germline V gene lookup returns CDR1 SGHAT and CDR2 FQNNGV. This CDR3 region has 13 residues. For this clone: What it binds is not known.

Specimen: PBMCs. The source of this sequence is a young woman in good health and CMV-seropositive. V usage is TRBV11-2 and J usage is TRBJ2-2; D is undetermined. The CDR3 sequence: CASSSQVGGELFF. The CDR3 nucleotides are TGTGCCAGCAGCTCCCAGGTGGGCGGGGAGCTGTTTTTT.